The present entry profiles one TCR beta chain with its context. Its matching antigen is unknown. These data are taken from a study of pediatric ulcerative colitis. Study findings and constraints: Clonal expansions reduced rectal repertoire diversity in acute severe colitis. Blood-rectal clonal overlap within each person was significantly higher in ulcerative colitis patients than controls.

The CDR3 has 14 residues. Germline V lookup: CDR1 SGHAT, CDR2 FQDESV (reference sequence). Trimming removed 5 bases at V and 2 bases at J, with 9 bases between. The protocol was immunoSEQ multiplex PCR, while the TCRdb copy is restricted to in-frame clones and leaves out a portion. The sample gives around 65,000 clones, 70% to 80% of which show up once; about 5.2% is in the top ten. V gene TRBV11-1 combines with J gene TRBJ2-2, with D perhaps TRBD2 (6 bases). The material sequenced was blood. This receptor was taken from a boy between 10 and 17 years old with moderate ulcerative colitis. The CDR3 is CASSRGLNTGELFF. The CDR3 DNA is TGTGCCAGCAGCCGGGGACTTAACACCGGGGAGCTGTTTTTT.